The rows below give T cell receptor beta chains drawn from one sample of a study of early T cells in non-severe SARS-CoV-2 infection. MiXCR was run by TCRdb on the 5' RACE reads, yielding one entry per CDR3 protein. The sample records around 92,000 distinct CDR3 sequences, roughly 9.6% being singletons. The sample consisted of whole blood. These receptors were obtained from an adult who was a healthcare worker with PCR-confirmed SARS-CoV-2 infection or an uninfected control (not recorded which). CDR3s leave out the opening cysteine and the closing phenylalanine or tryptophan.

TRBV7-9	TRBJ2-1	ASSARDRGANEQF
TRBV7-3	TRBJ2-1	ASSSQQRGAPNEQF
TRBV2	TRBJ1-2	ASSEASGTIYGYT
TRBV10-3	TRBJ2-2	AISESGRAGGTGELF
TRBV7-9	TRBJ2-7	ASSSQTREYEQY
TRBV5-1	TRBJ2-1	ASSAGSSYNEQF
TRBV19	TRBJ2-1	ASSIAGSSYNEQF
TRBV11-3	TRBJ2-5	ASSLGGRQETQY
TRBV29-1	TRBJ1-1	SVPTRGLVNTEAF
TRBV28	TRBJ2-2	ASSSPGLAMTGELF
TRBV27	TRBJ2-2	ASISRQGRTGELF
TRBV5-1	TRBJ1-2	ASSLEGLGYT
TRBV28	TRBJ1-5	ASSTGTGAMLRPQH